This T cell receptor beta chain was obtained from a study of blood T cell repertoires in COVID-19. Trimming cost V 5 bases and J 2 bases; bases outside gene matches: 5. Germline V CDR1 and CDR2: SGHTA, FQGNSA. This CDR3 is built from 14 residues. Produced via immunoSEQ multiplex PCR; TCRdb's table is partial and in-frame only. The table lists about 46,000 clones, about 89% of them singletons, with around 15% in the top ten. The receptor was derived from a human donor in a cohort sampled during active COVID-19. The sample consisted of peripheral blood. This chain connects TRBV7-2 to TRBJ2-7; 8 bases line up with TRBD1. The CDR3 sequence: CASSGRQGPYEQYF. As DNA, the CDR3 is TGTGCCAGCAGCGGAAGACAGGGGCCCTACGAGCAGTACTTC.